This T cell receptor (beta chain) was documented in a study of CD4 T cells in relation to SARS-CoV-2 and coronaviruses. Study-wide context: Convalescent patients had median age roughly 37 years, range roughly 21 to 75. Points from the study as a whole: No crossreactivity against non-spike viral proteins was tested here. SARS-CoV-2-driven expansion was significantly weaker in crossreactive than monoreactive clones.

V was cut by 5 bases and J by 2 bases, with 18 bases left in between. The CDR3 consists of 16 residues. Per the germline V gene, CDR1 is SGHTA and CDR2 is FQGNSA. Sequencing used immunoSEQ multiplex PCR; TCRdb keeps in-frame clones, though not all of them. The sample holds over 35,000 clones, around four fifths seen once. Turning to this clone: Its antigen is still unknown.

Sample: memory CD4+ T cells from PBMCs, cultured in vitro. This chain connects TRBV7-2 to TRBJ1-1, with a weak D call TRBD1 (6 bases). The receptor's source is an adult with COVID-19. Here the CDR3 DNA reads TGTGCCAGCAGCCCCTCGCCGGCCAGGGGAAACACTGAAGCTTTCTTT. Its protein is CASSPSPARGNTEAFF.